These 31 T cell receptor beta chains came from one sample sequenced in a study of cytomegalovirus exposure and HLA in healthy donors (dated 2017 in TCRdb). Libraries came from the immunoSEQ multiplex PCR assay. The immuneACCESS repertoire file appears here via TCRdb, limited to in-frame rearrangements. These files lack a portion of the clones; in checked studies, under half of the deficit traces to unresolved V genes, and the cause of the others is not known. The sample table shows roughly 90,000 clones, and 85% are seen once. The ten largest clones represent 20% to 25% of the sample. Material: PBMCs. The source is a man aged 18-30 years in good health and CMV-seropositive.

This chain links TRBV29-1 with TRBJ1-5, with 9 bases that match TRBD1. With V trimmed by 6 bases and J by 6 bases, 3 bases remained unmatched. The germline CDR1 and CDR2 sequences are SQVTM and ANQGSEA. The CDR3 length is 12 residues. The CDR3: CSVGQGSQPQHF. CDR3 DNA sequence: TGCAGCGTGGGACAGGGAAGTCAGCCCCAGCATTTT.

CDR3 in DNA: TGCGCCAGCAGAAGGACACGGACCGTACAAGAGACCCAGTACTTC. Protein: CASRRTRTVQETQYF. The gene calls are TRBV23-1 and TRBJ2-5; D perhaps matches TRBD1 (5 bases). TRBV23-1 counts as an open reading frame of uncertain function. Between the trimmed V and J ends, which lost 6 bases and 2 bases, there was a span of 16 bases. There are 15 residues in the CDR3.

The sample holds one count of this clone. V usage is TRBV18 and J usage is TRBJ1-3; a possible D gene is TRBD1 (6 bases). The CDR3 extends over 16 amino acids. CDR1 is KGHSH, CDR2 LQKENI, per germline. Trimming shortened V by 3 bases and J by 5 bases, and 17 bases separated the two germline ends. As DNA, the CDR3 is TGTGCCAGCTCACCGGTTGGGTCGACAGGCAGAAACACCATATATTTT. This sequence encodes CASSPVGSTGRNTIYF.

The V gene is TRBV28, the J gene TRBJ1-1, with 7 bases lining up with TRBD1. CDR3 size: 13 residues. V trimming: 7 bases; J trimming: 5 bases; junction bases outside the gene matches: 7. Germline CDR1 and CDR2: MDHEN and SYDVKM. CDR3: CASTHQGGTEAFF. Written as DNA, the CDR3 is TGTGCCAGCACCCATCAGGGGGGAACTGAAGCTTTCTTT.

The gene calls are TRBV6-6 and TRBJ2-2, with a weak D call TRBD1 (7 bases). Trimming stripped 2 bases from V and 3 bases from J, with 13 bases between. CDR1 is MNHNY and CDR2 is SVGAGI in the germline V gene (reference sequence). This CDR3 is 16 amino acids long. CDR3 coding DNA: TGTGCCAGCAGTTACGGGCAGGGGGGCGACACCGGGGAGCTGTTTTTT. Translation: CASSYGQGGDTGELFF.

Written as DNA, the CDR3 is TGTGCCAGCAGTTTAGGGACAGGGACCTCCTACGAGCAGTACGTC. Residues: CASSLGTGTSYEQYV. The chain employs TRBV27 and TRBJ2-7; 9 nucleotides agree with TRBD1. The CDR3 loop spans 15 amino acids. The germline gives CDR1 MNHEY, CDR2 SMNVEV (reference sequence). After removal of 2 bases from V and 0 bases from J, the junction contained 2 bases not matched to a gene.

V usage is TRBV28 and J usage is TRBJ2-2, with TRBD1 matching over 7 bases. Germline V CDR1 and CDR2: MDHEN, SYDVKM. This CDR3 spans 14 amino acids. V lost 11 bases, J lost 2 bases, and 8 bases stayed unmatched. The CDR3 sequence: CAGVTGVNTGELFF. The CDR3 coding sequence is TGTGCCGGAGTCACAGGGGTCAACACCGGGGAGCTGTTTTTT.

The rearrangement joins TRBV5-6 to TRBJ2-5; D uncertain. Germline-derived CDR1 and CDR2 are SGHDT and YYEEEE. This CDR3 spans 15 amino acids. V lost 3 bases, J lost 1 base, and 13 bases lay in between. In DNA, the CDR3 is TGTGCCAGCAGCTCCACGCGACGGAGCCAAGAGACCCAGTACTTC. Its translation: CASSSTRRSQETQYF.

The chain carries TRBV28 and TRBJ2-1; D remains ambiguous. This CDR3 is built from 15 residues. V lost 5 bases to trimming and J lost 1 base, with 12 bases between them. Germline CDR1 MDHEN, CDR2 SYDVKM. Written as DNA, the CDR3 is TGTGCCAGCAGTCTCTCCCTCGGGTCCTACAATGAGCAGTTCTTC. It is translated as CASSLSLGSYNEQFF.

The CDR3 DNA sequence: TGTGCCAGCAGTACAACAGGGGGCAGTCAGCCCCAGCATTTT. As protein: CASSTTGGSQPQHF. J is TRBJ1-5 and V is TRBV6-1; 9 bases line up with TRBD1. The CDR3 runs to 14 residues. From germline, CDR1 is MNHNS and CDR2 SASEGT. Trimming at V came to 5 bases and at J to 6 bases, leaving 5 bases not matched to a gene.

This clone was observed once. In DNA, the CDR3 is TGTGCCAGCTCACCAACTCAGGGGGGCGATTCTGAAGCTTTCTTT. Translated: CASSPTQGGDSEAFF. This chain uses TRBV18 with TRBJ1-1, with 7 bases aligning to TRBD1. The CDR3 is made up of 15 amino acids. The V gene's germline CDR1 is KGHSH and CDR2 LQKENI. Trimming at V came to 2 bases and at J to 6 bases, leaving 9 bases not matched to a gene.

This rearrangement joins TRBV19 to TRBJ2-3; 7 bases align to TRBD2. Germline loops: CDR1 LNHDA, CDR2 SQIVND (reference sequence). CDR3 length equals 18 residues. Trimming at V came to 3 bases and at J to 6 bases, leaving 18 bases not matched to a gene. The CDR3 reads CASSISLGGGPNPDTQYF. The DNA for the CDR3 is TGTGCCAGTAGTATTTCATTGGGGGGAGGGCCCAATCCGGATACGCAGTATTTT.

The chain recombines TRBV23-1 with TRBJ1-2; weak D call: TRBD1 (5 bases). TRBV23-1 is known as an ORF, though its function is uncertain. This CDR3 spans 14 amino acids. V lost 3 bases and J lost 4, with 12 bases in between. CDR3 bases: TGCGCCAGCAGTCAGCGTCGGGGACTCTATGGCTACACCTTC. This gives the protein CASSQRRGLYGYTF.

The chain couples TRBV16 to TRBJ1-2; D ambiguous. The CDR3 loop spans 13 amino acids. V was pared by 0 bases and J by 6 bases, with 8 bases between. Per germline, CDR1 KGHSY and CDR2 FQNENV. The CDR3, as DNA: TGTGCCAGCAGCCAATCTCGGAGGGATGGCTACACCTTC. It is translated as CASSQSRRDGYTF.

The V and J genes are TRBV2 and TRBJ2-1; TRBD1 is a possible D gene (6 bases). The CDR3 is made up of 15 amino acids. Trimming removed 5 bases at V and 6 bases at J, with 17 bases between. The germline CDR1 and CDR2 sequences are SNHLY and FYNNEI. CDR3 in DNA: TGTGCCAGCAGTTATACCGGGACATTCCCCAATGAGCAGTTCTTC. Translated, it gives CASSYTGTFPNEQFF.

The chain recombines TRBV6-6 with TRBJ2-3, with 8 bases that match TRBD2. CDR3 length equals 14 residues. Per the germline V gene, CDR1 is MNHNY and CDR2 is SVGAGI (reference sequence). Trimming removed 2 bases from V and 5 bases from J; junction bases left unmatched: 3. The CDR3 is CASSYLAGKDTQYF. In DNA, the CDR3 is TGTGCCAGCAGTTACCTAGCGGGTAAAGATACGCAGTATTTT.

The chain couples TRBV18 to TRBJ2-5; D gene ambiguous. The CDR3 extends over 13 amino acids. Germline V gene lookup returns CDR1 KGHSH and CDR2 LQKENI. V shed 0 bases and J shed 5 bases, with 7 bases lying between them. The CDR3 DNA reads as TGTGCCAGCTCACCACCGATGGAGGAGACCCAGTACTTC. This gives the protein CASSPPMEETQYF.

The chain couples TRBV11-3 to TRBJ2-2; TRBD1 might be the D (5 bases). The CDR3 consists of 15 residues. Trimming took off 3 bases at V and 7 bases at J, with 15 bases between the two ends. Germline CDR1 and CDR2: SGHNT and YENEEA. The CDR3 DNA sequence: TGTGCCAGCAGCTTGAGAGGTGGGGCGAACGGGGAGCTGTTTTTT. Its protein product is CASSLRGGANGELFF.

The chain has TRBV29-1 and TRBJ1-1; TRBD1 aligns across 7 bases. The CDR3 runs to 11 residues. CDR1 is SQVTM, CDR2 ANQGSEA, per germline. The V segment lost 4 bases and the J segment 7 bases; nucleotides outside the gene matches: 3. In nucleotides, the CDR3 is TGCAGCGTTGGACAGGGCAGTGAAGCTTTCTTT. Protein product: CSVGQGSEAFF.

J is TRBJ2-7 and V is TRBV11-2; no clear D gene. CDR1 and CDR2 (germline): SGHAT, FQNNGV. The CDR3 is 13 residues long. With 0 bases removed from V and 5 bases from J, the gap between germline ends came to 8 bases. The CDR3 sequence: CASSLDQMNEQYF. For the CDR3, the DNA is TGTGCCAGCAGCTTAGATCAGATGAACGAGCAGTACTTC. The complete variable domain, with remaining parts taken from reference TRBV11-2 and TRBJ2-7, reads EAGVAQSPRYKIIEKRQSVAFWCNPISGHATLYWYQQILGQGPKLLIQFQNNGVVDDSQLPKDRFSAERLKGVDSTLKIQPAKLEDSAVYLCASSLDQMNEQYFGPGTRLTVT.

The chain uses TRBV7-2 and TRBJ1-1; D is undetermined. Germline V gives CDR1 SGHTA, CDR2 FQGNSA. The CDR3 runs 13 residues. The V and J ends lost 5 bases and 1 base respectively, with 8 bases between them. CDR3 residues: CASSARRNTEAFF. The CDR3 nucleotides are TGTGCCAGCAGCGCCAGAAGGAACACTGAAGCTTTCTTT.

The V gene is TRBV19, the J gene TRBJ1-5; 11 bases are shared with TRBD1. V lost 5 bases, J lost 7 bases, and 7 bases stayed unmatched. The CDR3 has 15 residues. The V gene's germline CDR1 is LNHDA and CDR2 SQIVND (reference sequence). CDR3 sequence (DNA): TGTGCCAGTAGTTTGTCCGGGACAGGGGGGCAGCCCCAGCATTTT. Residues: CASSLSGTGGQPQHF.

The chain uses TRBV9 and TRBJ2-1; 7 nucleotides agree with TRBD2. Germline V lookup: CDR1 SGDLS, CDR2 YYNGEE. This CDR3 region has 14 residues. After removal of 3 bases from V and 6 bases from J, the junction contained 6 bases not matched to a gene. CDR3 bases: TGTGCCAGCAGCGCCTCTAGCGGTGCCAATGAGCAGTTCTTC. This encodes CASSASSGANEQFF.

This clone was seen a single time. The chain links TRBV12-5 to TRBJ2-1; 13 nucleotides line up with TRBD2. The germline gives CDR1 LGHNT, CDR2 FRNRAP. V gave up 0 bases and J gave up 8 bases; unmatched junction bases: 4. The CDR3 covers 16 residues. DNA of the CDR3: TGTGCTAGTGGTTTGGTCACTAGCGGGAGGGGGGATGAGCAGTTCTTC. This sequence encodes CASGLVTSGRGDEQFF.

This clone was seen more than once but under ten times. The CDR3 sequence: CASSVGLAGAGELFF. CDR3 nucleotide sequence: TGTGCCAGCAGCGTAGGACTAGCGGGAGCCGGGGAGCTGTTTTTT. V is TRBV9 and J is TRBJ2-2; TRBD2 matches 12 bases. The CDR3 loop spans 15 amino acids. The germline V gene has CDR1 SGDLS and CDR2 YYNGEE. The J segment lost 6 bases and the V segment lost 0 bases, leaving 0 bases of the junction unmatched.

The chain has TRBV27 and TRBJ2-7; perhaps TRBD2 as D (6 bases). The CDR3 contains 16 residues. Per the germline V gene, CDR1 is MNHEY and CDR2 is SMNVEV (reference sequence). Between the trimmed V and J ends, which lost 6 bases and 2 bases, there was a span of 20 bases. As DNA, the CDR3 is TGTGCCAGCAGACGTCATCCGTTGGGACTGACCTACGAGCAGTACTTC. It specifies CASRRHPLGLTYEQYF.

CDR3 bases: TGTGCCAGCAGTGAATTTCTTCATCAGCCCCAGCATTTT. It codes for CASSEFLHQPQHF. This rearrangement joins TRBV6-1 to TRBJ1-5; D is ambiguous. In germline, CDR1 is MNHNS, CDR2 SASEGT. The CDR3 sequence is 13 residues long. Trimming removed 2 bases at V and 5 bases at J, with 7 bases between.

The V call is TRBV18, the J call TRBJ2-1; D is uncertain. The CDR3 totals 15 residues. V was clipped by 3 bases and J by 2 bases, with 11 bases between them. Per germline, CDR1 KGHSH and CDR2 LQKENI. The CDR3 loop is CASSPRSPPYNEQFF. For the CDR3, the DNA is TGTGCCAGCTCACCCCGGAGTCCCCCCTACAATGAGCAGTTCTTC.

V usage is TRBV28 and J usage is TRBJ2-6; D is unresolved. The germline V gene encodes CDR1 MDHEN and CDR2 SYDVKM. The V and J ends lost 4 bases and 1 base respectively, with 11 bases between them. The CDR3 is made up of 16 amino acids. As DNA, the CDR3 is TGTGCCAGCAGTTCGGTGCGCGAATCTGGGGCCAACGTCCTGACTTTC. Protein: CASSSVRESGANVLTF.

The chain uses TRBV4-1 and TRBJ2-7; 8 bases fit TRBD2. This CDR3 is built from 14 residues. With V trimmed by 3 bases and J by 6 bases, 7 bases remained unmatched. Germline V gene data show CDR1 as MGHRA and CDR2 as YSYEKL. The CDR3 region is CASSQRGLVGEQYF. In nucleotides, the CDR3 is TGCGCCAGCAGCCAGAGGGGACTAGTGGGCGAGCAGTACTTC.

The genes are TRBV7-8 and TRBJ1-4; D remains ambiguous. The CDR3 length is 11 residues. CDR1 is SGHVS and CDR2 is FQNEAQ in the germline V gene. V lost 5 bases and J lost 11, with 9 bases in between. The CDR3 bases are TGTGCCAGCAGCCCCGCGTGGAAACTGTTTTTT. Its protein product is CASSPAWKLFF.